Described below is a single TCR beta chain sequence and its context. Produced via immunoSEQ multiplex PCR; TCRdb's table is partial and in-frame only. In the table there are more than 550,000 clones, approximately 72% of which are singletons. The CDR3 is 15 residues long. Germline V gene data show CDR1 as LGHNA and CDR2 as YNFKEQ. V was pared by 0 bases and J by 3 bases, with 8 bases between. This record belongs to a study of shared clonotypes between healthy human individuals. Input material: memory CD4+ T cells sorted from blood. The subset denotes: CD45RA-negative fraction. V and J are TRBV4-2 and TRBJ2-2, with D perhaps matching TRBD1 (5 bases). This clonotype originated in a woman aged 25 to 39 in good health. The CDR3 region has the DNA TGTGCCAGCAGCCAAGAAGGCAGGGACACCGGGGAGCTGTTTTTT. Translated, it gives CASSQEGRDTGELFF.